The 12 T cell receptor beta chains reported below all come from one sample, sequenced in a study of T cell responses to AZD1222 COVID-19 vaccine. The repertoire was sequenced with immunoSEQ multiplex PCR; TCRdb's copy has only in-frame clones and lacks some. This table holds under 50,000 clones, 75% to 90% found once. This sample comprised peripheral blood, obtained 28 days after the second AZD1222 dose. These receptors were collected from an adult who received the AZD1222 COVID-19 vaccine.

The chain recombines TRBV3-1 (or the pseudogene TRBV3-2) with TRBJ1-1; possible D gene TRBD1, 5 bases. The CDR3 is made up of 14 amino acids. With 0 bases removed from V and 4 bases from J, the gap between germline ends came to 9 bases. Looked up from germline, CDR1 is LGHDT and CDR2 is YNNKEL (reference sequence). The CDR3 sequence: CASSQEQGSTEAFF. CDR3 coding DNA: TGTGCCAGCAGCCAAGAGCAGGGATCCACTGAAGCTTTCTTT.

The chain joins TRBV7-8 to TRBJ2-2, with 8 nucleotides matching TRBD1. The CDR3 has 15 residues. CDR1 SGHVS and CDR2 FQNEAQ come from the germline V gene. The V gene end was trimmed by 4 bases and the J gene end by 4 bases; junction bases not matched to a gene: 5. The CDR3 nucleotides are TGTGCCAGCAGCTCTGAGACAGGGGTCACCGGGGAGCTGTTTTTT. It specifies CASSSETGVTGELFF.

CDR3 DNA: TGTGCCAGCTCACCACCCGGGGCTTTCGGTGAAAAACTGTTTTTT. It translates to CASSPPGAFGEKLFF. The genes are TRBV18 and TRBJ1-4; the D gene is possibly TRBD1 (5 bases). The length of the CDR3 is 15 residues. Germline CDR1 is KGHSH and CDR2 is LQKENI. The germline V and J ends were trimmed by 0 bases and 7 bases, with 12 bases remaining between them.

V gene TRBV27 combines with J gene TRBJ2-1; 9 bases are shared with TRBD1. V trimming: 6 bases; J trimming: 6 bases; junction bases outside the gene matches: 9. CDR3 size: 15 residues. Germline V gene sequence: CDR1 MNHEY, CDR2 SMNVEV (reference sequence). The CDR3 sequence is CASRILGTGINEQFF. The DNA of the CDR3 is TGTGCCAGCAGGATTCTCGGGACAGGGATCAATGAGCAGTTCTTC.

The chain employs TRBV2 and TRBJ1-5; no firm D call. V was trimmed by 6 bases and J by 7 bases, leaving 10 bases between them. Looked up from germline, CDR1 is SNHLY and CDR2 is FYNNEI. This CDR3 contains 12 residues. The CDR3 loop reads CASSRSGQPQHF. The CDR3 DNA reads as TGTGCCAGCAGCCGATCGGGACAGCCCCAGCATTTT.

The V and J genes are TRBV5-4 and TRBJ1-2; D possibly corresponds to TRBD1 (6 bases). The CDR3 covers 15 residues. V shed 0 bases and J shed 7 bases, with 16 bases lying between them. Germline V lookup: CDR1 SGHNT, CDR2 YYREEE (reference sequence). CDR3 DNA sequence: TGTGCCAGCAGCTTGGAGGTGACAGGATTGGGTGGCTACACCTTC. This translates into CASSLEVTGLGGYTF.

The chain is built from TRBV5-1 and TRBJ1-1; 8 nucleotides agree with TRBD1. J lost 4 bases, V lost 1 base, and 12 bases had no gene match. The CDR3 is made up of 17 amino acids. Per the germline V gene, CDR1 is SGHRS and CDR2 is YFSETQ. The CDR3 nucleotides are TGCGCCAGCAGCTTGAGGTCGGCAGGGGGCTGGGGCACTGAAGCTTTCTTT. Amino acid sequence: CASSLRSAGGWGTEAFF.

The J gene is TRBJ1-1, the V gene TRBV9; the D gene is possibly TRBD1 (6 bases). The V end was cut by 1 base, the J end by 5 bases, with 18 bases between. There are 16 residues in the CDR3. From germline, CDR1 is SGDLS and CDR2 YYNGEE. The CDR3 sequence is CASSVPSSTGNTEAFF. The CDR3 DNA reads TGTGCCAGCAGCGTACCGAGTTCGACAGGAAATACTGAAGCTTTCTTT.

This clone was observed a handful of times. The rearrangement links TRBV20-1 to TRBJ1-5; TRBD1 might be the D (5 bases). CDR3 length equals 13 residues. The V end was cut by 6 bases, the J end by 7 bases, with 16 bases between. Germline V CDR1 and CDR2: DFQATT, SNEGSKA (reference sequence). For the CDR3, the DNA is TGCAGTGCCAGTCGTCGGGGGGGACAGCCCCAGCATTTT. Translation: CSASRRGGQPQHF.

The rearrangement joins TRBV28 to TRBJ2-7; 8 nucleotides match TRBD2. This CDR3 spans 15 amino acids. J lost 3 bases, V lost 2 bases, and 6 bases had no gene match. Germline V lookup: CDR1 MDHEN, CDR2 SYDVKM. The CDR3 DNA reads as TGTGCCAGCAGTTTAAGATCGGGAGGGGACTACGAGCAGTACTTC. Its translation: CASSLRSGGDYEQYF.

This chain uses TRBV12-5 with TRBJ2-7; a weak D match, TRBD1 (5 bases). The length of the CDR3 is 14 residues. Germline V gene data show CDR1 as LGHNT and CDR2 as FRNRAP. With 3 bases removed from V and 0 bases from J, the gap between germline ends came to 9 bases. As DNA, the CDR3 is TGTGCTAGTGGTTTCCTACAGGACTCCTACGAGCAGTACTTC. It codes for CASGFLQDSYEQYF.

This rearrangement joins TRBV7-9 to TRBJ1-1; unclear D gene. CDR1 and CDR2 (germline): SEHNR, FQNEAQ (reference sequence). This CDR3 contains 12 residues. The ends were cut back, 0 bases at V and 10 bases at J, with 9 bases in the middle. As DNA, the CDR3 is TGTGCCAGCAGCTTAGCGTCATCGCCAGCTTTCTTT. It translates to CASSLASSPAFF.